The next 11 T cell receptor beta chains were all read from a single sample in a study of cytomegalovirus exposure and HLA in healthy donors. The PCR employed 60 Vbeta primers together with 13 Jbeta primers. Only in-frame clones appear in the TCRdb table, and some are missing; sequencing was by immunoSEQ multiplex PCR. Of under 150,000 clones listed, over 55% were seen once; the top ten hold roughly 8%. The specimen was PBMCs. The origin of the receptors is a man younger than 30 in good health and CMV-seropositive.

This chain links TRBV19 with TRBJ2-3, with D possibly being TRBD1 (7 bases). Germline CDR1 LNHDA, CDR2 SQIVND (reference sequence). The CDR3 has 14 amino acids. V shed 6 bases and J shed 3 bases, with 13 bases lying between them. In nucleotides, the CDR3 is TGTGCCAGTAGCGCGGGACAGCTAACAGATACGCAGTATTTT. Its translation is CASSAGQLTDTQYF.

The V and J genes are TRBV19 and TRBJ1-2, with 9 bases fitting TRBD1. The CDR3 runs 13 residues. Germline V gene lookup returns CDR1 LNHDA and CDR2 SQIVND (reference sequence). Trimming took 7 bases from V and 4 from J; bases not matched to a gene: 4. The CDR3 reads CASIGQGSYGYTF. In DNA, the CDR3 is TGTGCCAGTATTGGACAGGGGAGCTATGGCTACACCTTC.

The chain recombines TRBV28 with TRBJ2-7, with D unclear. V dropped 3 bases and J dropped 10 bases, with 10 bases sitting between them. The CDR3 sequence is 11 residues long. Germline-derived CDR1 and CDR2 are MDHEN and SYDVKM. The CDR3 bases are TGTGCCAGCAGTTTTGGTAACAGTCAGTACTTC. Translated: CASSFGNSQYF.

The chain has TRBV29-1 and TRBJ2-2, with D hard to call. Trimming removed 4 bases from V and 0 bases from J, with 6 bases in between. Germline-derived CDR1 and CDR2 are SQVTM and ANQGSEA. The CDR3 consists of 13 residues. The DNA for the CDR3 is TGCAGCGTTGTGGGCGCGAACACCGGGGAGCTGTTTTTT. Protein sequence: CSVVGANTGELFF.

The chain carries TRBV4-1 and TRBJ1-6, with D perhaps TRBD1 (6 bases). The V gene lost 4 bases and the J gene lost 10 bases, with 17 bases spanning the gap. Germline assignment: CDR1 MGHRA and CDR2 YSYEKL. The length of the CDR3 is 15 residues. The CDR3 sequence is CASSPQGSSRSPLHF. The CDR3, as DNA: TGCGCCAGCAGCCCACAGGGCTCATCACGCTCACCCCTCCACTTT.

For the CDR3, the DNA is TGTGCCAGCAGCTTGGGGGCAAGTAATGAAAAACTGTTTTTT. Its protein is CASSLGASNEKLFF. The chain combines TRBV6-1 with TRBJ1-4; D may be TRBD1 (6 bases). V lost 6 bases and J lost 4, with 12 bases in between. CDR1 and CDR2 (germline): MNHNS, SASEGT. This CDR3 has 14 amino acids.

This sequence joins TRBV27 and TRBJ1-5; tentative D call: TRBD1 (6 bases). This CDR3 region has 15 residues. The germline V gene has CDR1 MNHEY and CDR2 SMNVEV (reference sequence). Deletions cut 4 bases from V and 3 bases from J, with 13 bases between. The CDR3: CASSSGQIPNQPQHF. CDR3 DNA sequence: TGTGCCAGCAGTTCCGGACAGATTCCCAATCAGCCCCAGCATTTT.

This sequence joins TRBV12-5 and TRBJ2-3, with 11 nucleotides matching TRBD2. V shed 6 bases, J shed 7 bases, and the junction held 6 bases outside the gene matches. CDR3 length: 14 amino acids. CDR1 LGHNT and CDR2 FRNRAP come from the germline V gene. Written as DNA, the CDR3 is TGTGCTAGTGGGCCTAGCGGGGGGTCCTATACGCAGTATTTT. Protein: CASGPSGGSYTQYF.

V gene TRBV30 combines with J gene TRBJ2-3; possible D gene TRBD2, 6 bases. Between the trimmed V and J ends, which lost 4 bases and 0 bases, there was a span of 11 bases. Germline-derived CDR1 and CDR2 are GTSNPN and SVGIG (reference sequence). This CDR3 spans 14 amino acids. The CDR3 sequence is CAWMRRGSTDTQYF. DNA of the CDR3: TGTGCCTGGATGAGACGGGGGAGCACAGATACGCAGTATTTT.

The chain is built from TRBV6-4 and TRBJ2-1; 9 positions match TRBD1. Germline CDR1 is MRHNA and CDR2 is SNTAGT. Trimming removed 5 bases from V and 1 base from J; junction bases left unmatched: 3. The CDR3 loop spans 15 amino acids. The CDR3 region is CASSPGTGSYNEQFF. DNA for the CDR3: TGTGCCAGCAGTCCCGGGACAGGGTCCTACAATGAGCAGTTCTTC.

V is TRBV7-2 and J is TRBJ1-2; D is uncertain. Germline CDR1 reads SGHTA; CDR2 reads FQGNSA. Between the trimmed V and J ends, which lost 5 bases and 2 bases, there was a span of 9 bases. The CDR3 length is 13 residues. In DNA form, the CDR3 reads TGTGCCAGCAGCCGCGGGCAGAACTATGGCTACACCTTC. It is translated as CASSRGQNYGYTF.